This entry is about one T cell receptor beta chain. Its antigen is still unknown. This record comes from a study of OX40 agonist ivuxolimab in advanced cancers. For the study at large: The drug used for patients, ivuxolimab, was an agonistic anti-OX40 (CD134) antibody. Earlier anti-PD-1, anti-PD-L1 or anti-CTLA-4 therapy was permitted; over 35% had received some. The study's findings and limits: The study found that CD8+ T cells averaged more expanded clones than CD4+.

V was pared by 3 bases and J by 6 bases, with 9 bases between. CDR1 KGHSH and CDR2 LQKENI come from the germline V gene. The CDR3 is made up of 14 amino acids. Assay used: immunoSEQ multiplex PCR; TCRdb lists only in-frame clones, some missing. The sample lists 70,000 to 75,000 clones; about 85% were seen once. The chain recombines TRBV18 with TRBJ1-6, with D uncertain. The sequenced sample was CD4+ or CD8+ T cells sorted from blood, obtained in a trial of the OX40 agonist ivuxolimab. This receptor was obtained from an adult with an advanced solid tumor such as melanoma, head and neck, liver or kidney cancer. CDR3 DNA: TGTGCCAGCTCACCCGGAACAGTTAATTCACCCCTCCACTTT. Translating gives CASSPGTVNSPLHF.